Shown below are 8 T cell receptor beta chains from a single sample sequenced in a study of CD8 T cells in ankylosing spondylitis. MiXCR, run by TCRdb on the 5' RACE reads, gives a single entry per CDR3 protein. The sample records around 23,000 distinct CDR3 sequences, 17% being singletons. Sample: blood. The receptor set was obtained from a male donor with ankylosing spondylitis or in good health (not recorded which).

J is TRBJ2-5 and V is TRBV10-2, with 7 nucleotides matching TRBD2. Per germline, CDR1 WSHSY and CDR2 SAAADI. J was trimmed by 4 bases and V by 5 bases; bases with no gene match: 7. The CDR3 runs 14 residues. This CDR3 is CASSPSGMGETQYF. CDR3 in DNA: TGCGCCAGCAGTCCAAGCGGGATGGGAGAGACCCAGTACTTC.

This clonotype was counted ten times or more. This chain connects TRBV7-2 to TRBJ2-5; maybe TRBD1 (7 bases). The CDR3 spans 15 residues. Germline-derived CDR1 and CDR2 are SGHTA and FQGNSA. V lost 4 bases and J lost 2, with 14 bases in between. The CDR3, as DNA: TGTGCCAGCAGCTCCGATGCAGGGGGGCAAGAGACCCAGTACTTC. Amino acid sequence: CASSSDAGGQETQYF.

This clonotype was observed many times. The gene calls are TRBV7-3 and TRBJ2-5; tentatively, D is TRBD2 (5 bases). This CDR3 spans 13 amino acids. V lost 3 bases and J lost 0, with 5 bases in between. Germline CDR1 and CDR2: SGHTA and FQGTGA. The CDR3 bases are TGTGCCAGCAGCTTCGGGGACCAAGAGACCCAGTACTTC. It specifies CASSFGDQETQYF.

The chain recombines TRBV7-3 with TRBJ1-1; D ambiguous. V lost 3 bases to trimming and J lost 3 bases, with 8 bases between them. The CDR3 totals 13 residues. Germline V gene data show CDR1 as SGHTA and CDR2 as FQGTGA. Here the CDR3 reads CASSFGEDTEAFF. CDR3 nucleotides: TGTGCCAGCAGCTTCGGGGAGGACACTGAAGCTTTCTTT.

V is TRBV7-9 and J is TRBJ1-4; D might be TRBD1 (6 bases). CDR1 is SEHNR, CDR2 FQNEAQ, per germline (reference sequence). V was pared by 3 bases and J by 8 bases, with 13 bases between. This CDR3 has 14 residues. CDR3 bases: TGTGCCAGCAGCTTCCAGGGGATGGGGGAAAAACTGTTTTTT. Translation: CASSFQGMGEKLFF. The whole variable domain, remainder taken from reference TRBV7-9 and TRBJ1-4, is DTGVSQNPRHKITKRGQNVTFRCDPISEHNRLYWYRQTLGQGPEFLTYFQNEAQLEKSRLLSDRFSAERPKGSFSTLEIQRTEQGDSAMYLCASSFQGMGEKLFFGSGTQLSVL.

Only a few counts were recorded for this clonotype. The chain recombines TRBV10-3 with TRBJ1-5; 7 nucleotides match TRBD1. V was pared by 2 bases and J by 0 bases, with 4 bases of the junction left unmatched. CDR3 length: 16 amino acids. Germline CDR1 reads ENHRY; CDR2 reads SYGVKD. The CDR3 region is CAISEPTGDSNQPQHF. The CDR3 DNA sequence: TGTGCCATCAGTGAGCCCACAGGGGATAGCAATCAGCCCCAGCATTTT.

This clonotype was found many times. The chain couples TRBV6-2 or TRBV6-3 to TRBJ2-1; 7 bases are shared with TRBD2. Germline loops: CDR1 MNHEY, CDR2 SVGEGT. J lost 5 bases, V lost 3 bases, and 13 bases had no gene match. There are 17 residues in the CDR3. The CDR3 loop is CASSYFGGRGADNEQFF. CDR3 in DNA: TGTGCCAGCAGTTATTTCGGCGGGAGAGGTGCGGACAATGAGCAGTTCTTC.

V and J are TRBV28 and TRBJ2-7, with 9 bases lining up with TRBD1. The germline gives CDR1 MDHEN, CDR2 SYDVKM. The trim removed 3 bases at V and 5 bases at J, leaving 8 bases unmatched. The CDR3 extends over 15 amino acids. DNA of the CDR3: TGTGCCAGCAGTTTCCTGGGGGGGACAGGGAACGAGCAGTACTTC. It translates to CASSFLGGTGNEQYF.